This TCR beta chain derives from a study of T cells in Graves' hyperthyroidism and ophthalmopathy. This CDR3 is built from 16 residues. From germline, CDR1 is SGHNT and CDR2 YYREEE (reference sequence). Deletions cut 2 bases from V and 0 bases from J, with 11 bases between. This clonotype was seen a handful of times. Amplification targeted TCR beta CDR3 regions from RNA transcripts. Primed by the HTBI set, a first-round RT-PCR was run on the TCR CDR3. TCRdb ran MiXCR on the multiplex PCR reads and lists one entry per CDR3 protein. Here the sample spans 250,000 to 300,000 distinct CDR3 sequences, 13% being singletons.

The receptor's source is a woman in her 30s with Graves' hyperthyroidism that later progressed to Graves' ophthalmopathy. This chain uses TRBV5-4 with TRBJ2-2; a possible D gene is TRBD1 (5 bases). Material for sequencing was blood. The CDR3 region has the DNA TGTGCCAGCAGCTTTGTTCTGACAGCGAACACCGGGGAGCTGTTTTTT. Translated: CASSFVLTANTGELFF.